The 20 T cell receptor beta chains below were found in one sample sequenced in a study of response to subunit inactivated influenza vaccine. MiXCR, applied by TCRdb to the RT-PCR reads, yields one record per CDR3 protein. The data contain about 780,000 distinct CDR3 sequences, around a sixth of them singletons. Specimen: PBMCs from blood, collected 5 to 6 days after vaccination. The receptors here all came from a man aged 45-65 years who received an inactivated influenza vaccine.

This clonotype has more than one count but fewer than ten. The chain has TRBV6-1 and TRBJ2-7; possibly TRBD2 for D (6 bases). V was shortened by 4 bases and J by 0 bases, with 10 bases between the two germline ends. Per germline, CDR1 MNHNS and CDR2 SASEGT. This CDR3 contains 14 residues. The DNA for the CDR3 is TGTGCCAGCAGTGTTAGCGGAGCCTCCTACGAGCAGTACTTC. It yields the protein CASSVSGASYEQYF.

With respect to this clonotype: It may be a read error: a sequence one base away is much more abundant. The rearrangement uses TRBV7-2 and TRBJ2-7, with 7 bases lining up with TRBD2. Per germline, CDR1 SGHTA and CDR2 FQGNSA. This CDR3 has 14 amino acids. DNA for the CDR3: TGTGCCAGCAGCTTCGGGACTACGACCTACGAGCACTACTTC. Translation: CASSFGTTTYEHYF.

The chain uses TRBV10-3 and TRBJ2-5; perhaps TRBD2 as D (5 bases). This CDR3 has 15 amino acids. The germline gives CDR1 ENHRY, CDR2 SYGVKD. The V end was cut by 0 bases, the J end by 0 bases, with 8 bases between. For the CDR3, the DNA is TGTGCCATCAGTGAGTCAGGAGGAAACCAAGAGACCCAGTACTTC. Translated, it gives CAISESGGNQETQYF.

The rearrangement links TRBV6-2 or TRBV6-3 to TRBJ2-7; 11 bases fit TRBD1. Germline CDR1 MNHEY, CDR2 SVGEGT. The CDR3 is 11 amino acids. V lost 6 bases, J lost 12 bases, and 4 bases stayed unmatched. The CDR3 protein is CASRDRGPSYF. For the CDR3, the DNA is TGTGCCAGCAGGGACAGGGGGCCTTCGTACTTC.

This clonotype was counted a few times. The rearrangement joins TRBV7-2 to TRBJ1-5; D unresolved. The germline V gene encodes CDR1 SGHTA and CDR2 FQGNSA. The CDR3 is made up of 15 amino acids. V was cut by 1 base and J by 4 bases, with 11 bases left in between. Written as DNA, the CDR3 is TGTGCCAGCAGCTTAGTTGGTTTGGAAAATCAGCCCCAGCATTTT. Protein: CASSLVGLENQPQHF.

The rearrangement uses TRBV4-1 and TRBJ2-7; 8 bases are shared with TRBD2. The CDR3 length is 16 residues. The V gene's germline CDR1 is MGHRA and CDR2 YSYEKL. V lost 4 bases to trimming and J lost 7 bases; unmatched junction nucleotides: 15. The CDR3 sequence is CASSPSSISGGEEQYF. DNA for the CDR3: TGCGCCAGCAGCCCCTCGAGTATCAGCGGGGGAGAGGAGCAGTACTTC.

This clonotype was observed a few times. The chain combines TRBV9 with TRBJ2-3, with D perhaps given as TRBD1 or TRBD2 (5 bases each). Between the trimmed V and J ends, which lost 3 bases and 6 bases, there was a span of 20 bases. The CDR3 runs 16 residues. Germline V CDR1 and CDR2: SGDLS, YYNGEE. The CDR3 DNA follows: TGTGCCAGCAGCGCCCTGTATGGGGGAGTGAAGGATACGCAGTATTTT. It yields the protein CASSALYGGVKDTQYF.

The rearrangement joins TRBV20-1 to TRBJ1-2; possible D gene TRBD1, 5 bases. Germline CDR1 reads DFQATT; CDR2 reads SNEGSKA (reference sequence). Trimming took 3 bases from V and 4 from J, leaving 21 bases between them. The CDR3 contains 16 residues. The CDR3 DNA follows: TGCAGTGCTAGGAGGGGTCGACCAGCTAGACCCTATGGCTACACCTTC. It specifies CSARRGRPARPYGYTF.

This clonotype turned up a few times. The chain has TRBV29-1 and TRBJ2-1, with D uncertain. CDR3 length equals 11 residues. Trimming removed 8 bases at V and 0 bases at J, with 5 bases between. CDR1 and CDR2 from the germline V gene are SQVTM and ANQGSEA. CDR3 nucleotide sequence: TGCAGCTCTAGCTCCTACAATGAGCAGTTCTTC. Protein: CSSSSYNEQFF.

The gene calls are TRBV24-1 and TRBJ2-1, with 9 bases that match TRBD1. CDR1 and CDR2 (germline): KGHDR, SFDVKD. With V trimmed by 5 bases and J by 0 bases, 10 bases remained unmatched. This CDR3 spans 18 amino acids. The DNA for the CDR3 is TGTGCCACCAGTGCATTGACAGGGGGGCGAAGCTCCTACAATGAGCAGTTCTTC. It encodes CATSALTGGRSSYNEQFF.

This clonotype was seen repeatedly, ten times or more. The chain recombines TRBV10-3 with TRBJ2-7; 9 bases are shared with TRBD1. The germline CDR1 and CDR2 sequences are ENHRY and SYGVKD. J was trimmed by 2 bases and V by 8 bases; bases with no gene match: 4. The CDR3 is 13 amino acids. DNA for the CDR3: TGTGCCATCCGGGACAGGGTCGCCTACGAGCAGTACTTC. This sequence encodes CAIRDRVAYEQYF.

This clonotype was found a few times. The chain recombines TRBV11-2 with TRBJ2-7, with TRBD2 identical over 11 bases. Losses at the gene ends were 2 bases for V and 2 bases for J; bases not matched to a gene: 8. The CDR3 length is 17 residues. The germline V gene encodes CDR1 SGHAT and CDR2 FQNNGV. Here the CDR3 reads CASSLRSIAGGTYEQYF. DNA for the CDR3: TGTGCCAGCAGCTTAAGGTCTATAGCGGGAGGGACCTACGAGCAGTACTTC.

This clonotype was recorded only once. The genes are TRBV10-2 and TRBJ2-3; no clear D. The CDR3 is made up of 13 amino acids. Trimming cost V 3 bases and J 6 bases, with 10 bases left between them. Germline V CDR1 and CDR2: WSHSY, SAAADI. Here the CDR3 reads CASSDFQTDTQYF. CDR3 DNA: TGCGCCAGCAGTGACTTCCAAACGGATACGCAGTATTTT.

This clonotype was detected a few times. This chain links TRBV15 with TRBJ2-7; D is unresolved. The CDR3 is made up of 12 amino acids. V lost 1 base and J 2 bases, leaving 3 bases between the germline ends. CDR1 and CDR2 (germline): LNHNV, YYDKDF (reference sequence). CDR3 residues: CATSRGAYEQYF. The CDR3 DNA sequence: TGTGCCACCAGCAGAGGTGCCTACGAGCAGTACTTC.

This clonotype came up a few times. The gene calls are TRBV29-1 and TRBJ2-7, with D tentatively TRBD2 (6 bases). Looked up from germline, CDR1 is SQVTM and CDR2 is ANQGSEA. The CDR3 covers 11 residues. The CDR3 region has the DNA TGCAGACGGGGAGGCCGGAGCGAGCAGTACTTC. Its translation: CRRGGRSEQYF.

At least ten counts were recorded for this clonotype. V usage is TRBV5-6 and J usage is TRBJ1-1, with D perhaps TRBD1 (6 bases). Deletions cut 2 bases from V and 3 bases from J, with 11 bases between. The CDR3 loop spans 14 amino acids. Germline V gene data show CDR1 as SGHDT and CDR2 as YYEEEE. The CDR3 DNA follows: TGTGCCAGCAGCTTAGGGGCAGGGGACACTGAAGCTTTCTTT. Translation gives CASSLGAGDTEAFF.

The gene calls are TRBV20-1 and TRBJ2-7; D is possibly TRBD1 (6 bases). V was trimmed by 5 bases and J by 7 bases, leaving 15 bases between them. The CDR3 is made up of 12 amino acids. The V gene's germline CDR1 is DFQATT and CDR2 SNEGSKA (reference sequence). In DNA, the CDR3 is TGCAGTGCTCCAGCACAGGGAAGGGAGCAGTACTTC. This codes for CSAPAQGREQYF.

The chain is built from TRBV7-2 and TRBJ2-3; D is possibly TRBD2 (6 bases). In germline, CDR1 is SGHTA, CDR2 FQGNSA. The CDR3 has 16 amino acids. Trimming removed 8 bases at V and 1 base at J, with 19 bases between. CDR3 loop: CASGPIPEGGTDTQYF. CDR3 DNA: TGTGCCAGCGGACCAATACCGGAGGGAGGCACAGATACGCAGTATTTT.

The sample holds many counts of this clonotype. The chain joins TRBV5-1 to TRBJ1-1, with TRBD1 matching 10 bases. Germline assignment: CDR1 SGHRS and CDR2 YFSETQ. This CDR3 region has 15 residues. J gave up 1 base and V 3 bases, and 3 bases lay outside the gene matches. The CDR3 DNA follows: TGCGCCAGCAGCTGGGGACAGGGGAAGAACACTGAAGCTTTCTTT. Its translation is CASSWGQGKNTEAFF.

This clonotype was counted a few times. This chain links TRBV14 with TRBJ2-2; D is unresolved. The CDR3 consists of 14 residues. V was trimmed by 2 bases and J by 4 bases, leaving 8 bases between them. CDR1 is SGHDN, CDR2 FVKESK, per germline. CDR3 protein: CASSQYVGTGELFF. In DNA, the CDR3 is TGTGCCAGCAGCCAATATGTGGGCACCGGGGAGCTGTTTTTT. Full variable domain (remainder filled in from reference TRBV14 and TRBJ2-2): EAGVTQFPSHSVIEKGQTVTLRCDPISGHDNLYWYRRVMGKEIKFLLHFVKESKQDESGMPNNRFLAERTGGTYSTLKVQPAELEDSGVYFCASSQYVGTGELFFGEGSRLTVL.